This T cell receptor (beta chain) was documented in a study of T cells after yellow fever vaccination. About the study: Researchers used SMART-Seq v4 Ultra Low Input to prepare fractions that had low cell numbers. Broader study findings: Overall, a small share of clonotypes was seen in both CD4 and CD8 compartments. Booster samples showed a return of most primary-vaccination clones (about 96% CD4, approximately 90% CD8).

Synthesis of TCR cDNA relied on 5'RACE template switching, which attached a universal primer site and UMIs. TCRdb re-derived calls from the 5' RACE reads in MiXCR, one entry per CDR3 protein. The sample gives about 50,000 distinct CDR3 sequences, around 6.9% of which show up once; under 45% is in the top ten. J was trimmed by 8 bases and V by 3 bases; bases with no gene match: 8. The germline V gene encodes CDR1 MNHNS and CDR2 SASEGT. The CDR3 totals 15 residues. This clonotype was recorded at least ten times. The antigen remains unidentified. The source material was CD8+ T cells sorted from PBMCs, sampled on the day of the first yellow fever vaccination. The clonotype comes from a man aged 18 to 35 who received the YFV17D yellow fever vaccine. The chain employs TRBV6-1 and TRBJ2-1; 9 nucleotides line up with TRBD2. The CDR3 region has the DNA TGTGCCAGCAGTGAGAGTAGCGGGGGTCCGGATGAGCAGTTCTTC. As protein: CASSESSGGPDEQFF.